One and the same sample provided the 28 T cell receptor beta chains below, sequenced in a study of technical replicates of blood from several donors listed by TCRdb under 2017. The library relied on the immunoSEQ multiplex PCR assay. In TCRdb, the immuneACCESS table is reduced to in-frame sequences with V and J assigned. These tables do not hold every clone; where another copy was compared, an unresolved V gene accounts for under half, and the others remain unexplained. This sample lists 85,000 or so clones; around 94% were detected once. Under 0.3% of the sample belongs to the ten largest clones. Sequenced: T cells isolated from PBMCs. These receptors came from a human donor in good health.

The CDR3 region is CASSGGTERGYGYTF. CDR3 nucleotides: TGTGCCAGCAGTGGAGGGACGGAGAGAGGGTATGGCTACACCTTC. The chain couples TRBV28 to TRBJ1-2, with a weak D call TRBD1 (5 bases). The germline gives CDR1 MDHEN, CDR2 SYDVKM. The CDR3 runs to 15 residues. The V gene lost 5 bases and the J gene lost 5 bases, with 18 bases spanning the gap.

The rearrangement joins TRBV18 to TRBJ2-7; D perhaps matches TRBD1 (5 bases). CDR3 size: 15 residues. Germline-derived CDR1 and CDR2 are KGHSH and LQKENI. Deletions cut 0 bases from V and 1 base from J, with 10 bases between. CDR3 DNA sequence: TGTGCCAGCTCACCACCCAGGGCGCGGTCCTACGAGCAGTACTTC. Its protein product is CASSPPRARSYEQYF.

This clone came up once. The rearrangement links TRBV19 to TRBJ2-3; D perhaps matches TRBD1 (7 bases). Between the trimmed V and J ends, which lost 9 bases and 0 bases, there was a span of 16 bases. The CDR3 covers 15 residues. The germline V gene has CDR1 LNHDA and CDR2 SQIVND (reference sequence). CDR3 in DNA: TGTGCCAGCACCCCGGGGGACAGTAGCACAGATACGCAGTATTTT. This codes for CASTPGDSSTDTQYF.

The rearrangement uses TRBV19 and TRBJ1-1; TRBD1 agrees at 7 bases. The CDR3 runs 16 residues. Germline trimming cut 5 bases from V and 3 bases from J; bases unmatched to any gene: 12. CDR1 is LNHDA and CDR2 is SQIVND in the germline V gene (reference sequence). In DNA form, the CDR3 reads TGTGCCAGTAGTGAAAGGCATACAGGGGTGGACACTGAAGCTTTCTTT. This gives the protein CASSERHTGVDTEAFF. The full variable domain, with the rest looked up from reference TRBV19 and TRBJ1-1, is DGGITQSPKYLFRKEGQNVTLSCEQNLNHDAMYWYRQDPGQGLRLIYYSQIVNDFQKGDIAEGYSVSREKKESFPLTVTSAQKNPTAFYLCASSERHTGVDTEAFFGQGTRLTVV.

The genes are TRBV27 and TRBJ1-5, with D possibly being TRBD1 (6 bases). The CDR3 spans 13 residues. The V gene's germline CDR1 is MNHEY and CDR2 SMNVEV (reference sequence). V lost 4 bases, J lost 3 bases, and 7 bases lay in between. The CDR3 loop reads CASSYRVNQPQHF. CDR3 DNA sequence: TGTGCCAGCAGTTACAGGGTCAATCAGCCCCAGCATTTT.

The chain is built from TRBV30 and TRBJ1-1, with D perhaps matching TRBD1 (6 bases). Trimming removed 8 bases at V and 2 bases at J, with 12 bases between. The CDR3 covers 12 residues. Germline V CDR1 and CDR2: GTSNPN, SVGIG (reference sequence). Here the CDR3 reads CARTGINTEAFF. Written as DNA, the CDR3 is TGTGCCCGTACAGGGATAAACACTGAAGCTTTCTTT.

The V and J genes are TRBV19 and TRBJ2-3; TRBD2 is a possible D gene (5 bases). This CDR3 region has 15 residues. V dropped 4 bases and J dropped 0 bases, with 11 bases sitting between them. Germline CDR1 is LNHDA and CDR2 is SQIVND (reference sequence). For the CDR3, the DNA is TGTGCCAGTAGTAAGGGTCCGGGGAGCACAGATACGCAGTATTTT. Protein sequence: CASSKGPGSTDTQYF.

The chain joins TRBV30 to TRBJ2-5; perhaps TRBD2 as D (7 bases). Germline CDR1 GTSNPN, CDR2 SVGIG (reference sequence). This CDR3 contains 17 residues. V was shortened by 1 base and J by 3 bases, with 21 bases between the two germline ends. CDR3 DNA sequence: TGTGCCTGGAGTGATCGAACGTTGGGGGGGCCCAAAGAGACCCAGTACTTC. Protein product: CAWSDRTLGGPKETQYF. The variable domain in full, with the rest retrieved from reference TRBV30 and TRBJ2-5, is SQTIHQWPATLVQPVGSPLSLECTVEGTSNPNLYWYRQAAGRGLQLLFYSVGIGQISSEVPQNLSASRPQDRQFILSSKKLLLSDSGFYLCAWSDRTLGGPKETQYFGPGTRLLVL.

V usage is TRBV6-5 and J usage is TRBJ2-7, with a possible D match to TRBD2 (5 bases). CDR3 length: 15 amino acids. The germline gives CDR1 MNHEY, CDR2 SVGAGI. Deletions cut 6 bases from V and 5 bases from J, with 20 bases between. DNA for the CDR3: TGTGCCAGCAGGACGGGAAGCGGTATTTTACACGAGCAGTACTTC. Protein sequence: CASRTGSGILHEQYF.

As DNA, the CDR3 is TGCGCCAGCAATCAGGGGAGAGCTACTGAAGCTTTCTTT. Residues: CASNQGRATEAFF. The V gene is TRBV10-2, the J gene TRBJ1-1; a possible D gene is TRBD1 (6 bases). This CDR3 is 13 amino acids long. Looked up from germline, CDR1 is WSHSY and CDR2 is SAAADI. Trimming stripped 7 bases from V and 5 bases from J, with 14 bases between.

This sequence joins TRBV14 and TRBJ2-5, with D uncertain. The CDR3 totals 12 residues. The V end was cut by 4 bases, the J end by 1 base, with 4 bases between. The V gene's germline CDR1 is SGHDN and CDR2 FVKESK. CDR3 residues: CASSLFQETQYF. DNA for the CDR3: TGTGCCAGCAGCCTATTCCAAGAGACCCAGTACTTC.

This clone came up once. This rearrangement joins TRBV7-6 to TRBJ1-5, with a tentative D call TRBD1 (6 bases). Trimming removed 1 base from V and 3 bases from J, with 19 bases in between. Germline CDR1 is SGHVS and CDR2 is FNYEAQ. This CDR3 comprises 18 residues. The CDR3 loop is CASSLVGDLQGSNQPQHF. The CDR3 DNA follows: TGTGCCAGCAGCTTAGTGGGGGATCTACAGGGATCCAATCAGCCCCAGCATTTT.

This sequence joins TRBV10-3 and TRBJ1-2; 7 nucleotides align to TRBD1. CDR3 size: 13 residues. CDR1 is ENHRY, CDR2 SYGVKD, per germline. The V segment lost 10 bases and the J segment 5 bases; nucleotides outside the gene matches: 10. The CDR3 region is CATGGAGGYGYTF. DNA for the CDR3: TGTGCCACCGGGGGGGCAGGGGGATATGGCTACACCTTC.

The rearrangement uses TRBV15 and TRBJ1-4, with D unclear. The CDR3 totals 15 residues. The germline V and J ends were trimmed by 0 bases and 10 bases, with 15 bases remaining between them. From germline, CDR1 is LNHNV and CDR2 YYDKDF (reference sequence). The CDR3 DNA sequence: TGTGCCACCAGCAGAGATATGAGGAGAGAGGGAAAACTGTTTTTT. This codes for CATSRDMRREGKLFF.

The CDR3 reads CASSQEGQGIDTQYF. The CDR3 region has the DNA TGCGCCAGCAGCCAAGAGGGTCAGGGGATCGATACGCAGTATTTT. The chain is built from TRBV4-1 and TRBJ2-3; perhaps TRBD1 as D (6 bases). Germline values: CDR1 MGHRA, CDR2 YSYEKL. The CDR3 totals 15 residues. Trimming left V 0 bases short and J 6 bases short, with 13 bases between.

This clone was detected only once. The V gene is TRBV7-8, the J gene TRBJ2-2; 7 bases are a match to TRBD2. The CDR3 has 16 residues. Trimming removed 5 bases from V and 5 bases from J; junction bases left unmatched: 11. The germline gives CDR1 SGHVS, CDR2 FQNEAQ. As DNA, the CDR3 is TGTGCCAGCAGCGTGATAGAGGCGGGGGAAACCGGGGAGCTGTTTTTT. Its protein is CASSVIEAGETGELFF.

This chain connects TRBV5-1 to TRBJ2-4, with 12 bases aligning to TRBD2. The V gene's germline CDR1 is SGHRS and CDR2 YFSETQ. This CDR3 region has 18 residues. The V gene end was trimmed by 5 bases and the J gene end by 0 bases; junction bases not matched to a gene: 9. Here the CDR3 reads CASRGTSGLTLAKNIQYF. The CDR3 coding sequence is TGCGCCAGCAGAGGGACTAGCGGGTTAACCCTAGCCAAAAACATTCAGTACTTC.

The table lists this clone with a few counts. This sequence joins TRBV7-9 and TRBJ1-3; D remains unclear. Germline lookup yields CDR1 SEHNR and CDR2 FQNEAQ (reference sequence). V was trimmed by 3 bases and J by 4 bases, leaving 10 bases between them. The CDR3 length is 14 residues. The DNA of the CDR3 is TGTGCCAGCAGCTTGGCCGGGAGGGGAAACACCATATATTTT. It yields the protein CASSLAGRGNTIYF.

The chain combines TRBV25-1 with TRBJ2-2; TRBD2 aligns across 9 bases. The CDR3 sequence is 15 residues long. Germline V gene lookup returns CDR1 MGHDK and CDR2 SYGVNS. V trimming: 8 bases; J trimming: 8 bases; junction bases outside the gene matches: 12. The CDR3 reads CASGLGTSGSGELFF. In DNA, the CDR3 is TGTGCCAGCGGACTAGGAACTAGCGGGTCGGGGGAGCTGTTTTTT.

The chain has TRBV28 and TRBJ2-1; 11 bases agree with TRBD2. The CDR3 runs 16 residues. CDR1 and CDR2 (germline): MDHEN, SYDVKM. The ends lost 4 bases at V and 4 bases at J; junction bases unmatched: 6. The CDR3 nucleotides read TGTGCCAGCAGTTCCGGGACTAGCGGAAGATACAATGAGCAGTTCTTC. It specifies CASSSGTSGRYNEQFF.

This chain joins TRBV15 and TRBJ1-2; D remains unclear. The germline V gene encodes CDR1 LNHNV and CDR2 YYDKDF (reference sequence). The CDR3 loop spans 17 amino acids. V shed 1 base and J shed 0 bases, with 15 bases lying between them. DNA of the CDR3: TGTGCCACCAGCAGAGGGTCGGCAGGTCCAGCTAACTATGGCTACACCTTC. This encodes CATSRGSAGPANYGYTF.

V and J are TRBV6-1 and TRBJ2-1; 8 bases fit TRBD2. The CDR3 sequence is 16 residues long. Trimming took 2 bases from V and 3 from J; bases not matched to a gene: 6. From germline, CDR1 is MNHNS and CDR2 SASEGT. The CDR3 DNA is TGTGCCAGCAGTGAATTTGGGACTAGTTACTACAATGAGCAGTTCTTC. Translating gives CASSEFGTSYYNEQFF.

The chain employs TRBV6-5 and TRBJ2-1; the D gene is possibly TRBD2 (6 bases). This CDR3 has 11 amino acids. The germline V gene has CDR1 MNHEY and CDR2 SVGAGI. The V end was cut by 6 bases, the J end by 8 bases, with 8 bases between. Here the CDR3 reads CASRSSDEQFF. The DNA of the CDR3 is TGTGCCAGCAGATCTAGCGATGAGCAGTTCTTC.

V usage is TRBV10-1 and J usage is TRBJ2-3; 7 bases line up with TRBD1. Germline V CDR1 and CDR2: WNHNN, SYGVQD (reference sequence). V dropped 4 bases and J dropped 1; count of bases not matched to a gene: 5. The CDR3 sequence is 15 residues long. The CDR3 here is CASSGQGDGTDTQYF. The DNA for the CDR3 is TGCGCCAGCAGTGGCCAGGGGGACGGCACAGATACGCAGTATTTT.

CDR3 sequence reads: CASSYNREIFTF. The CDR3 nucleotides read TGCGCCAGCTCGTATAACAGGGAAATCTTCACCTTC. The chain employs TRBV5-1 and TRBJ1-2; D possibly corresponds to TRBD1 (6 bases). The CDR3 contains 12 residues. Trimming took off 7 bases at V and 13 bases at J, with 20 bases between the two ends. Germline loops: CDR1 SGHRS, CDR2 YFSETQ.

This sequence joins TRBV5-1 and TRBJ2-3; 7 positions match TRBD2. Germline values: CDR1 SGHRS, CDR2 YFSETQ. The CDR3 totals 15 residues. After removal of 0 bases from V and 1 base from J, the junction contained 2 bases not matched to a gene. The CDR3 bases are TGCGCCAGCAGCTTGGGAACTAGCGGCACAGATACGCAGTATTTT. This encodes CASSLGTSGTDTQYF.

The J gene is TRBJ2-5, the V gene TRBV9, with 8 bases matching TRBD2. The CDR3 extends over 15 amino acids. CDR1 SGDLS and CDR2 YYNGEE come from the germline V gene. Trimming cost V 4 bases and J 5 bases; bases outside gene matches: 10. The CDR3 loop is CASSLEAGVSETQYF. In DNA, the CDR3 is TGTGCCAGCAGCCTGGAAGCGGGAGTGAGTGAGACCCAGTACTTC.

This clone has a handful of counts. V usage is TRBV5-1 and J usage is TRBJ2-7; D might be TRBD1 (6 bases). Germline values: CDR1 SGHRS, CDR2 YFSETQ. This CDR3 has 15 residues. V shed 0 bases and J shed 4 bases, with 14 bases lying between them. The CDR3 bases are TGCGCCAGCAGCTTGGCCGGACAGACAGAGTACGAGCAGTACTTC. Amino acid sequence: CASSLAGQTEYEQYF.